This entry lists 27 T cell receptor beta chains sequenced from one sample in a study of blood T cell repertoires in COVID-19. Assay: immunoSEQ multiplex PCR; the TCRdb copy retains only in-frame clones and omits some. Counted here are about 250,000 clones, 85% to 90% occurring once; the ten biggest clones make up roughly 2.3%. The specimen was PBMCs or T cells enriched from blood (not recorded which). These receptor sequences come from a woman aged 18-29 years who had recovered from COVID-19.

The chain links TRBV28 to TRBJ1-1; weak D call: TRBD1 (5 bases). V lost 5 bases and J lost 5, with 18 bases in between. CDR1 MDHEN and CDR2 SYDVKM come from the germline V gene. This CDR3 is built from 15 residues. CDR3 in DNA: TGTGCCAGCAGTCCCTCGGGAGGGACGAGGACTGAAGCTTTCTTT. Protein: CASSPSGGTRTEAFF.

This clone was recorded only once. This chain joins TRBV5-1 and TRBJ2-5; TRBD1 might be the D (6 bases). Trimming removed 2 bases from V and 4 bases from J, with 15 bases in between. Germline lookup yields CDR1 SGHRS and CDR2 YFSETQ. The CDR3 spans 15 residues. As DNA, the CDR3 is TGCGCCAGCAGCTTCCGGGACACCTCCAGAGAGACCCAGTACTTC. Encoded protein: CASSFRDTSRETQYF.

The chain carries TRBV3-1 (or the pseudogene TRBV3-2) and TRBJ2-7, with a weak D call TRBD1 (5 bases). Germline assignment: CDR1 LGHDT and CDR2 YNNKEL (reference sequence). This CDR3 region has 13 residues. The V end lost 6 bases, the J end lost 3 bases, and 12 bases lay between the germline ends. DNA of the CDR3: TGTGCCAGCAGTCCAGGGTACGGCTACGAGCAGTACTTC. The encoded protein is CASSPGYGYEQYF.

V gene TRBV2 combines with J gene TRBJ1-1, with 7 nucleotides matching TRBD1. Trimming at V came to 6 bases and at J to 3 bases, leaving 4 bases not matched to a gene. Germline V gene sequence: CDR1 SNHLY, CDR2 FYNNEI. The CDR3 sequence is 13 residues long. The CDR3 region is CASRPDRDTEAFF. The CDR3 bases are TGTGCCAGCAGGCCCGACAGGGACACTGAAGCTTTCTTT.

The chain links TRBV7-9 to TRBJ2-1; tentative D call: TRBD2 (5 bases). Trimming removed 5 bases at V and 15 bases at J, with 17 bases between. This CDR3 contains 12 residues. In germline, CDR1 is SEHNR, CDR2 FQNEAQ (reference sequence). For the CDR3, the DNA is TGTGCCAGCAGCCCAGACGGTCCTCGGGGGTTCTTC. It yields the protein CASSPDGPRGFF.

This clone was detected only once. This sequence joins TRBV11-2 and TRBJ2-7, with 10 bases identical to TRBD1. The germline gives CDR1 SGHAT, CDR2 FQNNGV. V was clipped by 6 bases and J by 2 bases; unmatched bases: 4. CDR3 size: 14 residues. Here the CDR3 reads CASRIDRGPYEQYF. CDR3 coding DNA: TGTGCCAGCAGAATCGACAGGGGGCCCTACGAGCAGTACTTC.

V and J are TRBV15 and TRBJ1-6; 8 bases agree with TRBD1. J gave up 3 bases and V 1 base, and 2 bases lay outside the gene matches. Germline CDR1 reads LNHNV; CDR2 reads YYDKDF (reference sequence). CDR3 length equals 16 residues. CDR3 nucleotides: TGTGCCACCAGCAGAGCCGGGACAGGCTATAATTCACCCCTCCACTTT. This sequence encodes CATSRAGTGYNSPLHF.

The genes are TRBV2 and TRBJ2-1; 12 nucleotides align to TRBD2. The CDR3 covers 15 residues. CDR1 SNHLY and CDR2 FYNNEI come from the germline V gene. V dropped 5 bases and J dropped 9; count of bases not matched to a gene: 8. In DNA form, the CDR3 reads TGTGCCAGCAGTACCCTAGCGGGGGGGCTTAGTGAGCAGTTCTTC. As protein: CASSTLAGGLSEQFF.

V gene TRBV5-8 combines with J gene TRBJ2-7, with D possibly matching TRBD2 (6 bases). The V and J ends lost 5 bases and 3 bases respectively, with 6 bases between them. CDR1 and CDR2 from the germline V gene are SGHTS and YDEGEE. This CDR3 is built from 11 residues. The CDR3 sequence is CASRGLYEQYF. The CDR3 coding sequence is TGTGCCAGCAGGGGACTCTACGAGCAGTACTTC. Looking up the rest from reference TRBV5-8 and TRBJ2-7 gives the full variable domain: EAGVTQSPTHLIKTRGQQATLRCSPISGHTSVYWYQQALGLGLQFLLWYDEGEERNRGNFPPRFSGRQFPNYSSELNVNALELEDSALYLCASRGLYEQYFGPGTRLTVT.

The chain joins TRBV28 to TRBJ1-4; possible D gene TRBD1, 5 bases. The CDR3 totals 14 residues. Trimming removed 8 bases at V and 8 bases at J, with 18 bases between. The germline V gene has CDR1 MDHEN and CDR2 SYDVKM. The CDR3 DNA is TGTGCCAGCGTGGCCCCCGACAGCAGCGAAAAACTGTTTTTT. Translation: CASVAPDSSEKLFF.

CDR3 loop: CASSQGVSGPNNVLTF. In DNA form, the CDR3 reads TGTGCCAGCAGCCAGGGTGTAAGCGGGCCAAACAACGTCCTGACTTTC. V and J are TRBV3-1 (or the pseudogene TRBV3-2) and TRBJ2-6, with TRBD2 as a possible D gene (6 bases). Germline-derived CDR1 and CDR2 are LGHDT and YNNKEL (reference sequence). V lost 3 bases and J lost 9, with 18 bases in between. The CDR3 covers 16 residues.

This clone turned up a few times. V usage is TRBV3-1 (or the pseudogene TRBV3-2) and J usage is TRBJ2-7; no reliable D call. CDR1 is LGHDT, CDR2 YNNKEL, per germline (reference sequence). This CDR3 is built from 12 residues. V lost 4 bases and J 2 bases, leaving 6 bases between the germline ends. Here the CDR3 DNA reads TGTGCCAGCAGCCTTCAAACCTACGAGCAGTACTTC. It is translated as CASSLQTYEQYF.

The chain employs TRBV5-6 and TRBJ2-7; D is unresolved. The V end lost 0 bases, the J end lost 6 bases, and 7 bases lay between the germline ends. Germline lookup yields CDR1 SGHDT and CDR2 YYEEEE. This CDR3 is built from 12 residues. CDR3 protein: CASSLDYREQYF. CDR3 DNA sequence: TGTGCCAGCAGCTTGGACTACCGCGAGCAGTACTTC.

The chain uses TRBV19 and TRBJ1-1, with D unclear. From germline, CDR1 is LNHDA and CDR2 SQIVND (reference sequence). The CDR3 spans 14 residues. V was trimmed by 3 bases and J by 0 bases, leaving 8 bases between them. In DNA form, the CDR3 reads TGTGCCAGTAGTATGGAGGGCTTGAACACTGAAGCTTTCTTT. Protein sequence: CASSMEGLNTEAFF. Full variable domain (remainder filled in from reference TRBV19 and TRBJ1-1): DGGITQSPKYLFRKEGQNVTLSCEQNLNHDAMYWYRQDPGQGLRLIYYSQIVNDFQKGDIAEGYSVSREKKESFPLTVTSAQKNPTAFYLCASSMEGLNTEAFFGQGTRLTVV.

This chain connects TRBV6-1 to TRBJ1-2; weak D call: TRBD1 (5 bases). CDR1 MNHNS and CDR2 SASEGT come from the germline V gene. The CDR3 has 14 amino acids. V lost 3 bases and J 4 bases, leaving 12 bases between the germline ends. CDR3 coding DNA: TGTGCCAGCAGTGAGGGGGGAGGGAGCTATGGCTACACCTTC. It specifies CASSEGGGSYGYTF.

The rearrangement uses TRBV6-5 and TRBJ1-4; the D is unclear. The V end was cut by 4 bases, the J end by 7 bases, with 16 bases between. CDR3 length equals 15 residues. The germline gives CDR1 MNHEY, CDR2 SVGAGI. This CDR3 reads CASSSRTSRREKLFF. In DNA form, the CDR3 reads TGTGCCAGCAGTTCTCGGACTAGCCGACGTGAAAAACTGTTTTTT.

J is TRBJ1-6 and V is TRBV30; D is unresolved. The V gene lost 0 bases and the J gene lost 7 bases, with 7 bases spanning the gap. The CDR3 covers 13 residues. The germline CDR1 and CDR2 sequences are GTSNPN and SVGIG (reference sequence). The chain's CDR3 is CAWSVNLNSPLHF. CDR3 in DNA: TGTGCCTGGAGTGTCAACCTAAATTCACCCCTCCACTTT.

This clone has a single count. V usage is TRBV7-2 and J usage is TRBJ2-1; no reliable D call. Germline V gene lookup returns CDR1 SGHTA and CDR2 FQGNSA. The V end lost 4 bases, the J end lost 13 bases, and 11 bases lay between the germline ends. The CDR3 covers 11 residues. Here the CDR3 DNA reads TGTGCCAGCAGCTCGCAATGGCACCAGTTCTTC. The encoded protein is CASSSQWHQFF.

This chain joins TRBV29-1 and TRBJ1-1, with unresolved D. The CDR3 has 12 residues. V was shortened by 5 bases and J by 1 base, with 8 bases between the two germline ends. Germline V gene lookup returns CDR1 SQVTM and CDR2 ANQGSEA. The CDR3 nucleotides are TGCAGCGTTAGGCGACAGAACACTGAAGCTTTCTTT. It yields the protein CSVRRQNTEAFF.

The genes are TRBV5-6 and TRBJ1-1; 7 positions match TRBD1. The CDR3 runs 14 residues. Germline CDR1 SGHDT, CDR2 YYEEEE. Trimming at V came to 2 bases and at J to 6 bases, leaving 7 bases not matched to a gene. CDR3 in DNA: TGTGCCAGCAGCTTCTCAGGGGGTGGCCCTGAAGCTTTCTTT. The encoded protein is CASSFSGGGPEAFF. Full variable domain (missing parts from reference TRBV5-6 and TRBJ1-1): DAGVTQSPTHLIKTRGQQVTLRCSPKSGHDTVSWYQQALGQGPQFIFQYYEEEERQRGNFPDRFSGHQFPNYSSELNVNALLLGDSALYLCASSFSGGGPEAFFGQGTRLTVV.

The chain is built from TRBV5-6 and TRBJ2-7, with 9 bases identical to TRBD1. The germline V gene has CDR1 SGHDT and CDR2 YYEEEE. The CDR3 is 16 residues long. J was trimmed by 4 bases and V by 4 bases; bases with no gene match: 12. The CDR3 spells CASSLLGQGLQYEQYF. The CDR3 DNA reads TGTGCCAGCAGCCTCCTAGGACAGGGGTTACAGTACGAGCAGTACTTC.

The CDR3 sequence: CASSPTGGTDTQYF. The DNA of the CDR3 is TGTGCCAGCAGCCCGACAGGGGGGACAGATACGCAGTATTTT. The rearrangement uses TRBV2 and TRBJ2-3; 9 bases line up with TRBD1. The J segment lost 3 bases and the V segment lost 6 bases, leaving 4 bases of the junction unmatched. Germline values: CDR1 SNHLY, CDR2 FYNNEI. This CDR3 contains 14 residues. Full variable domain (rest looked up from reference TRBV2 and TRBJ2-3): EPEVTQTPSHQVTQMGQEVILRCVPISNHLYFYWYRQILGQKVEFLVSFYNNEISEKSEIFDDQFSVERPDGSNFTLKIRSTKLEDSAMYFCASSPTGGTDTQYFGPGTRLTVL.

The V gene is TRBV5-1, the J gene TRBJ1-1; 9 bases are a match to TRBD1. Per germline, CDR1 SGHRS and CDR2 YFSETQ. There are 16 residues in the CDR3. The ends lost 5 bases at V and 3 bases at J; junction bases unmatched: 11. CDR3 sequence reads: CASSHLAGQGDTEAFF. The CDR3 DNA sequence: TGCGCCAGCAGTCACCTCGCGGGACAGGGTGACACTGAAGCTTTCTTT.

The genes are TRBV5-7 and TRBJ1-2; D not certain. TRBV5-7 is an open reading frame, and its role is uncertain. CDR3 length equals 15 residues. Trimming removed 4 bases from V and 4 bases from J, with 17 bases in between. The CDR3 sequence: CASSGGSPCSYGYTF. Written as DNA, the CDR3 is TGTGCCAGCAGCGGAGGATCTCCCTGCTCCTATGGCTACACCTTC.

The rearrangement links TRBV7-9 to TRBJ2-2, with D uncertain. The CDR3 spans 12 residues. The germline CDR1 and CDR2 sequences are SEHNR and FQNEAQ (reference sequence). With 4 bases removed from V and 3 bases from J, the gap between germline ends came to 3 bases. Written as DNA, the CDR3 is TGTGCCAGCAGCTCTTACACCGGGGAGCTGTTTTTT. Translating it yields CASSSYTGELFF. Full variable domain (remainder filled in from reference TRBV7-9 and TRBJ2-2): DTGVSQNPRHKITKRGQNVTFRCDPISEHNRLYWYRQTLGQGPEFLTYFQNEAQLEKSRLLSDRFSAERPKGSFSTLEIQRTEQGDSAMYLCASSSYTGELFFGEGSRLTVL.

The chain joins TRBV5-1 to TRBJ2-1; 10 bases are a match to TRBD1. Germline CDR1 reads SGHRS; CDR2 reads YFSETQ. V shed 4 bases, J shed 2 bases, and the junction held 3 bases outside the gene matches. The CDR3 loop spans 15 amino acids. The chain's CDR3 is CASSQTGGTYNEQFF. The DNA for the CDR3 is TGCGCCAGCAGCCAGACAGGGGGCACCTACAATGAGCAGTTCTTC.

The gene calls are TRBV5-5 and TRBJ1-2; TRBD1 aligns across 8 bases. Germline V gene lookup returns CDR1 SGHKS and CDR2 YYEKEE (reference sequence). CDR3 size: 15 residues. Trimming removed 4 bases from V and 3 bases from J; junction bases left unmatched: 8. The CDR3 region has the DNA TGTGCCAGCAGCGGACAGGGACGAGAGCACTATGGCTACACCTTC. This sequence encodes CASSGQGREHYGYTF. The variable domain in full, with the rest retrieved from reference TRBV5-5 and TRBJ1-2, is DAGVTQSPTHLIKTRGQQVTLRCSPISGHKSVSWYQQVLGQGPQFIFQYYEKEERGRGNFPDRFSARQFPNYSSELNVNALLLGDSALYLCASSGQGREHYGYTFGSGTRLTVV.